Below, one T cell receptor beta chain is given with its context. An equimolar mix of two oligonucleotides served as the beta constant-region primer for TRBC1 and TRBC2. Nested alpha and beta constant-region primers with the SP2 primer drove four PCR rounds on ligated cDNA. One entry per CDR3 protein results from TCRdb running MiXCR on the UMI-ligation and nested PCR reads. The repertoire consists of some 82,000 distinct CDR3 sequences, with approximately 9.2% occurring once and the leading ten covering 1.2%. The data stem from a study of naive and memory T cell subsets. Germline V lookup: CDR1 LNHDA, CDR2 SQIVND (reference sequence). The CDR3 is 14 residues long. Trimming shortened V by 6 bases and J by 0 bases, and 9 bases separated the two germline ends.

The chain joins TRBV19 to TRBJ1-3; tentative D call: TRBD1 (5 bases). The sample taken for sequencing was naive CD8+ T cells from blood. The TCR sequence derives from a human donor in good health. The CDR3, as DNA: TGTGCCAGTAGGCCAGGGAGCTCTGGAAACACCATATATTTT. Residues: CASRPGSSGNTIYF.